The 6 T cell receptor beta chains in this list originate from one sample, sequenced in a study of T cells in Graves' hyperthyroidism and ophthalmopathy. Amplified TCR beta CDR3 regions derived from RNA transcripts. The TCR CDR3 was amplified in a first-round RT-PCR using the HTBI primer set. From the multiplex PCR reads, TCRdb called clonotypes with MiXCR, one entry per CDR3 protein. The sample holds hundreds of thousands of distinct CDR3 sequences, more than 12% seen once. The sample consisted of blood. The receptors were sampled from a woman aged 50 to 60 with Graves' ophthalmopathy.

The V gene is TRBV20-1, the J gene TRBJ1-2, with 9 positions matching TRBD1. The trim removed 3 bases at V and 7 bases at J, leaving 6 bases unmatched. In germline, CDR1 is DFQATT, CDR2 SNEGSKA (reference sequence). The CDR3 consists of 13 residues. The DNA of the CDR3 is TGCAGTGCTAGTGGGACAGGGAAAGGTGGCTACACCTTC. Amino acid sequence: CSASGTGKGGYTF.

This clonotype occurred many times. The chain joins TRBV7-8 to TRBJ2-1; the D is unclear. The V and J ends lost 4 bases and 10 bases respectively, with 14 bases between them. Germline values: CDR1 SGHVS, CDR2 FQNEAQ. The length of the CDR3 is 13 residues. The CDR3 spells CASSSGERGEQFF. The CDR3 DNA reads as TGTGCCAGCAGCTCTGGAGAGCGTGGCGAGCAGTTCTTC. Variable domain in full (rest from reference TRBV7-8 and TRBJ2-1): GAGVSQSPRYKVAKRGQDVALRCDPISGHVSLFWYQQALGQGPEFLTYFQNEAQLDKSGLPSDRFFAERPEGSVSTLKIQRTQQEDSAVYLCASSSGERGEQFFGPGTRLTVL.

The CDR3 loop is CASSALAGESDTQYF. CDR3 in DNA: TGTGCCAGCAGCGCGCTAGCGGGAGAATCAGATACGCAGTATTTT. This chain links TRBV11-2 with TRBJ2-3; TRBD2 matches at 10 bases. Per the germline V gene, CDR1 is SGHAT and CDR2 is FQNNGV. Trimming at V came to 5 bases and at J to 4 bases, leaving 6 bases not matched to a gene. This CDR3 comprises 15 residues.

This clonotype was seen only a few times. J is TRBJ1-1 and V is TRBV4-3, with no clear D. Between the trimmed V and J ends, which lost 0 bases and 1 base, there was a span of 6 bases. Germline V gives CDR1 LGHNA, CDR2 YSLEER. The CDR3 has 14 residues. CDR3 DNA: TGCGCCAGCAGCCAAGATCCGGGGAACACTGAAGCTTTCTTT. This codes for CASSQDPGNTEAFF.

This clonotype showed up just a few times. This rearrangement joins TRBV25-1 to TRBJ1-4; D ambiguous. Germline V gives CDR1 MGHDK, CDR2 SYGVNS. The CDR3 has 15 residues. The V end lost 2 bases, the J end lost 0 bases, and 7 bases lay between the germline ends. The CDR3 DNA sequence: TGTGCCAGCAGTGAAGCCACCCCAACTAATGAAAAACTGTTTTTT. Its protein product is CASSEATPTNEKLFF.

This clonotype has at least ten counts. The CDR3 nucleotides read TGTGCCAGCAGTTTAGTCGGTTTGAGCGAAGCTTTCTTT. It encodes CASSLVGLSEAFF. This chain joins TRBV12-3 or TRBV12-4 and TRBJ1-1; no clear D. Trimming took 1 base from V and 8 from J, leaving 11 bases between them. This CDR3 is 13 amino acids long.